The sequence of this T cell receptor (beta chain) was determined in a study of cytomegalovirus exposure and HLA in healthy donors. Study-level information: In a previous analysis, more than 90 million unique TCR beta sequences were found from 150 million to 200 million T cells.

Findings and caveats of the study: Several top significant clusters appeared, in a later analysis, to be linked to common viral pathogens. Indistinguishable V segments, including TRBV6-2 and TRBV6-3, were excluded.

The PCR had 60 Vbeta and 13 Jbeta primers. Clones were read by immunoSEQ multiplex PCR, and TCRdb kept only the in-frame ones, dropping some. This sample has about 130,000 clones, with 83% found just once. This CDR3 has 18 residues. The J segment lost 5 bases and the V segment lost 2 bases, leaving 16 bases of the junction unmatched. The germline V gene has CDR1 SGHTA and CDR2 FQGNSA. Remarks on this clone: The antigen remains unidentified.

Healthy bone marrow donors formed the donor group. The sequence was collected from a woman in her forties in good health and CMV-seropositive. Sequencing was done on a sample of PBMCs. V and J are TRBV7-2 and TRBJ2-5; TRBD2 matches at 8 bases. The DNA for the CDR3 is TGTGCCAGCAGCTTAAAGGGGCTAGCGGGCCCCGGGTTCGAGACCCAGTACTTC. Amino acid sequence: CASSLKGLAGPGFETQYF. The full variable domain, in which reference TRBV7-2 and TRBJ2-5 provide the parts outside the CDR3, is GAGVSQSPSNKVTEKGKDVELRCDPISGHTALYWYRQSLGQGLEFLIYFQGNSAPDKSGLPSDRFSAERTGGSVSTLTIQRTQQEDSAVYLCASSLKGLAGPGFETQYFGPGTRLLVL.